A selection of T cell receptor beta chains follows, all from one sample in a study of blood T cell repertoires in COVID-19. Generated by immunoSEQ multiplex PCR, the TCRdb table keeps only in-frame clones and is missing some. The sample records about 200,000 clones, roughly 88% being singletons. Sequencing was done on a sample of peripheral blood. All receptors derive from a man between 18 and 35 years old with active or convalescent COVID-19. Each CDR3 is given with its conserved first and last residue. The D gene is left open where the match is weak. Not all rows give a size; the values are once, few, many and, for expanded clones, a class.

j_gene	d_gene	abundance	v_gene	CDR3nt	CDR3aa
TRBJ1-5	.	.	TRBV4-3	TGCGCCAGCAGCCAAGATCTCGATCAGCCCCAGCATTTT	CASSQDLDQPQHF
TRBJ2-3	TRBD2	.	TRBV5-1	TGCGCCAGCAGCGACACGGCGGGAGCAGATACGCAGTATTTT	CASSDTAGADTQYF
TRBJ1-2	TRBD1	.	TRBV28	TGTGCCAGCAGCCCCGGGACAGTTGGCTATGGCTACACCTTC	CASSPGTVGYGYTF
TRBJ2-1	TRBD2	.	TRBV19	TGTGCCAGTAGTATGATTTTTCCAGCGGGAGTCGGTGGTGAGCAGTTCTTC	CASSMIFPAGVGGEQFF
TRBJ2-2	.	.	TRBV6-2/TRBV6-3	TGTGCCAGCAGCTCTCAGACTCGGTTTAAGAACACCGGGGAGCTGTTTTTT	CASSSQTRFKNTGELFF
TRBJ1-5	.	.	TRBV19	TGTGCCAGTAGTATAGTTTCAGGGAAACTGGGCAATCAGCCCCAGCATTTT	CASSIVSGKLGNQPQHF
TRBJ1-1	.	.	TRBV4-1	TGCGCCAGCAGCCAACGAAGGAGTGACACTGAAGCTTTCTTT	CASSQRRSDTEAFF
TRBJ1-1	TRBD1	.	TRBV9	TGTGCCAGTTCACAGGGGGCTAGTGGGGCTGAAGCTTTCTTT	CASSQGASGAEAFF
TRBJ1-2	.	.	TRBV5-4	TGTGCCAGCAGCTTGGTTAGGGACTACGGCTACACCTTC	CASSLVRDYGYTF
TRBJ1-2	TRBD1	once	TRBV29-1	TGCAGCGTTGAAGCCGGGACAGGTTATGGCTACACCTTC	CSVEAGTGYGYTF